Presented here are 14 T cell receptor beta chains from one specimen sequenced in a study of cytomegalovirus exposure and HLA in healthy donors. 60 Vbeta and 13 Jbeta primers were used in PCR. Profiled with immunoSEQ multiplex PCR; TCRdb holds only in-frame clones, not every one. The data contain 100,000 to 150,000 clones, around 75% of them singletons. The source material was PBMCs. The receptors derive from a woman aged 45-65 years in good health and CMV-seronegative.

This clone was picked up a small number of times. CDR3 in amino acids: CASSHTMGGYTF. The CDR3 DNA reads as TGTGCCAGTAGCCACACGATGGGCGGCTACACCTTC. The chain joins TRBV19 to TRBJ1-2; D is uncertain. CDR1 is LNHDA, CDR2 SQIVND, per germline (reference sequence). Trimming left V 6 bases short and J 8 bases short, with 13 bases between. There are 12 residues in the CDR3.

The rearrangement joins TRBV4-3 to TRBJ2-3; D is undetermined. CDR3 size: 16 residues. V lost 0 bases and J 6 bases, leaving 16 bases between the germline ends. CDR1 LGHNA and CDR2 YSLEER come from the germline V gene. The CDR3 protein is CASSQDVAGGSDTQYF. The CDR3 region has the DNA TGCGCCAGCAGCCAAGATGTGGCAGGTGGGTCGGATACGCAGTATTTT.

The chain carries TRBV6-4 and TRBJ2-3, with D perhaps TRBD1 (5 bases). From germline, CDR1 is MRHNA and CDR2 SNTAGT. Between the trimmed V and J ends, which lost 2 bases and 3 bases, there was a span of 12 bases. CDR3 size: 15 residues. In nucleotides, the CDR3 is TGTGCCAGCAGTGACGGGTGGACAAATACAGATACGCAGTATTTT. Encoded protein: CASSDGWTNTDTQYF.

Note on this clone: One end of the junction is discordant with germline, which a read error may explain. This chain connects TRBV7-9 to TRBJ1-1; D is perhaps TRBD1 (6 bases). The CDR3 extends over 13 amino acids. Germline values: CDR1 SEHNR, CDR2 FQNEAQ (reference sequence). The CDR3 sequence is CSSSLTQGHEAFF. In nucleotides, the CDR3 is TGTTCCAGCAGCTTAACCCAGGGGCATGAAGCTTTCTTT.

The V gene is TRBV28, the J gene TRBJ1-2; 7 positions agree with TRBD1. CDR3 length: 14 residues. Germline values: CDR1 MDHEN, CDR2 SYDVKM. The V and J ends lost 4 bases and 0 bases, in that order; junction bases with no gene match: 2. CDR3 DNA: TGTGCCAGCAGTTATGGACAGGCTAACTATGGCTACACCTTC. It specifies CASSYGQANYGYTF.

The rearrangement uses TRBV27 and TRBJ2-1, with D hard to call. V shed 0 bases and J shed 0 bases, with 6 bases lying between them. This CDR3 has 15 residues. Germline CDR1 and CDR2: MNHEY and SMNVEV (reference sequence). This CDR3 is CASSLSRSSYNEQFF. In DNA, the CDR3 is TGTGCCAGCAGTTTATCGAGGAGCTCCTACAATGAGCAGTTCTTC.

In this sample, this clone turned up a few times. Here the CDR3 DNA reads TGCGCCAGCAGCCCCCCAGGGCGCCCCTACACCTTC. Its translation: CASSPPGRPYTF. This chain uses TRBV10-2 with TRBJ1-2; TRBD1 might be the D (5 bases). Looked up from germline, CDR1 is WSHSY and CDR2 is SAAADI. V lost 6 bases, J lost 10 bases, and 15 bases lay in between. This CDR3 has 12 residues.

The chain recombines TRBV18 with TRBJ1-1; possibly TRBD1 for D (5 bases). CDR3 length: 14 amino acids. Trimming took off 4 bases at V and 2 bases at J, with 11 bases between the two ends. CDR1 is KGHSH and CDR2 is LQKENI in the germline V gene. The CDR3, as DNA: TGTGCCAGCTCACTGGAACAGGACAACACTGAAGCTTTCTTT. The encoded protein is CASSLEQDNTEAFF.

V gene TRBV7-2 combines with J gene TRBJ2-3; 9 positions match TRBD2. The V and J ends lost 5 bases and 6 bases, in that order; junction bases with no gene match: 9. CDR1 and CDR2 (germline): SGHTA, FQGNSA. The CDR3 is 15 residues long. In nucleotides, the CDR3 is TGTGCCAGCAGCCCCGGGGGGACTAGCAGCGATACGCAGTATTTT. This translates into CASSPGGTSSDTQYF. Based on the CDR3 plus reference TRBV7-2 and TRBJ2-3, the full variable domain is GAGVSQSPSNKVTEKGKDVELRCDPISGHTALYWYRQSLGQGLEFLIYFQGNSAPDKSGLPSDRFSAERTGGSVSTLTIQRTQQEDSAVYLCASSPGGTSSDTQYFGPGTRLTVL.

CDR3 DNA sequence: TGTGCCAGCATTTTAGGGGGATCCTACGAGCAGTACTTC. Its translation is CASILGGSYEQYF. The rearrangement links TRBV11-2 to TRBJ2-7; TRBD1 might be the D (6 bases). The ends were cut back, 7 bases at V and 1 base at J, with 11 bases in the middle. The CDR3 extends over 13 amino acids. Germline V gene data show CDR1 as SGHAT and CDR2 as FQNNGV. Drawing the rest from reference TRBV11-2 and TRBJ2-7, the complete variable domain is EAGVAQSPRYKIIEKRQSVAFWCNPISGHATLYWYQQILGQGPKLLIQFQNNGVVDDSQLPKDRFSAERLKGVDSTLKIQPAKLEDSAVYLCASILGGSYEQYFGPGTRLTVT.

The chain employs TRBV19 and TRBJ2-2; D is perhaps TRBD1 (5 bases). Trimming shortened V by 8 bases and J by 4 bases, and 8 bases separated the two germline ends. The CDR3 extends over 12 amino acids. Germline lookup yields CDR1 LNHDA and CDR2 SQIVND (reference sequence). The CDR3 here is CASRTSTGELFF. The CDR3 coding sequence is TGTGCCAGTCGGACAAGCACCGGGGAGCTGTTTTTT.

CDR3 protein: CAWSAGQRSSYEQYF. CDR3 nucleotides: TGTGCCTGGAGTGCTGGACAGCGCAGTTCCTACGAGCAGTACTTC. V gene TRBV30 combines with J gene TRBJ2-7, with a possible D match to TRBD1 (6 bases). CDR1 is GTSNPN and CDR2 is SVGIG in the germline V gene (reference sequence). This CDR3 is 15 amino acids long. Trimming pared 1 base from V and 1 base from J, leaving 14 bases between.

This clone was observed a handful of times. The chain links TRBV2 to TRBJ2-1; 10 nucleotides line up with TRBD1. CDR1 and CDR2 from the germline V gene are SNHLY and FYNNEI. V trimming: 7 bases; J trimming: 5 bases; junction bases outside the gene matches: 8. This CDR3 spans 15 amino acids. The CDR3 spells CASTSTGGNDNEQFF. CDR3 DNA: TGTGCCAGCACCTCGACAGGGGGCAACGACAATGAGCAGTTCTTC.

CDR3 amino acids: CASSSPAGGGEQYF. CDR3 DNA sequence: TGTGCCAGCAGTTCCCCGGCAGGGGGCGGCGAGCAGTACTTC. V is TRBV28 and J is TRBJ2-7, with 8 bases matching TRBD1. V gave up 4 bases and J gave up 6 bases; unmatched junction bases: 8. This CDR3 comprises 14 residues. Germline-derived CDR1 and CDR2 are MDHEN and SYDVKM.